This TCR beta chain was retrieved from a study of blood T cells in healthy people across ages. A second PCR of roughly 7 to 11 cycles used a sample-barcoded 5' primer and a J-beta primer mix. One entry per CDR3 protein results from TCRdb running MiXCR on the 5' RACE reads. The table has under 800,000 distinct CDR3 sequences, around 40% seen once. Study results and caveats: Unknown CMV status may confound age-related changes in expanded clones.

A note on this clonotype: Its antigen is unknown.

This CDR3 region has 15 residues. V lost 8 bases, J lost 4 bases, and 9 bases stayed unmatched. Germline lookup yields CDR1 MNHEY and CDR2 SVGEGT. The clonotype comes from a woman aged 60-70 years in good health. The chain links TRBV6-2 or TRBV6-3 to TRBJ2-2; 8 nucleotides align to TRBD2. Sequenced input: blood. CDR3 nucleotide sequence: TGTGCCAGCGGTACTAGCGGTCAGCCCACCGGGGAGCTGTTTTTT. Protein product: CASGTSGQPTGELFF.